Reported below is one T cell receptor beta chain. This clone was recorded once. Its cognate antigen has yet to be identified. Base quality data are lacking; no much larger clone is found one base away. The entry originates in a study of blood T cell repertoires in COVID-19 (dated by TCRdb to 2018 to 2020). Concerning the study at large: The collaborator samples originated in the United States, Italy and Spain and spanned the acute and convalescent phases of COVID-19. The material from the prospective study consisted of cDNA or gDNA derived from T cells, B-cell-depleted T cells, or PBMCs. Deeply sampled blood TCRbeta repertoires from subjects exposed to, actively infected with, or recovered from COVID-19 were included in the dataset. The repertoires were released in a freely available public database meant as a resource for research on the immune response to SARS-CoV-2. Samples were obtained from the ongoing ImmuneRACE study (first 160 participants) and from roughly 1,300 subjects provided by 6 global collaborators. A de-identified subject ID, COVID-19 status, age in years and sex were almost always included in the sample metadata. Where HLA class I and class II types were available, the types were taken from metadata supplied by the sample provider, not from assay-based typing.

The collaborating institutions used their own protocols to collect whole blood in K2EDTA tubes. For TCRbeta analysis, collaborators shipped samples as frozen whole blood, isolated PBMCs, or DNA extracted from either of those sample types. TCRbeta CDR3 regions were amplified from genomic DNA by means of the immunoSEQ Assay, a bias-controlled multiplex PCR. In the authors' own workflow: The number of nucleated cells in each sample was estimated from the amplification of reference gene primers within the assay. To quantify the absolute abundance of each unique TCRbeta CDR3 rearrangement, sequence reads were collapsed and filtered. For each sample, productive Simpson clonality was calculated as the square root of Simpson's diversity index across productive rearrangements. TCRdb took over this immuneACCESS table, retaining in-frame rearrangements with V and J assigned. Such tables are incomplete; in checked studies, under half of the missing clones stem from an unresolved V gene, and the remainder is unexplained. The DNA was the basis for D and trimming; V, J and clone size are from that table. The sample has roughly 230,000 clones on record, around four fifths of them singletons. The ten most abundant clones make up 6% to 7% of the sample.

Results the study describes overall, beyond this receptor: The quantity of clinical and demographic metadata differed by source and by participant and was supplied without curation.

The origin of this receptor is a woman aged 60-75 years with active or convalescent COVID-19. Material for sequencing was peripheral blood.

CDR3 region: CASSFVGRMNTEAFF. The sequenced DNA is TGTGCCAGCAGTTTTGTGGGGAGGATGAACACTGAAGCTTTCTTT. The rearrangement joined TRBV28 to TRBJ1-1; the D gene is not confidently resolved. The cysteine opens and the phenylalanine closes a CDR3 of 15 amino acids. Only the CDR3 portion is preserved as DNA: 45 bases, with reading frame beginning at the first base. Reading the germline V gene gives CDR1 MDHEN and CDR2 SYDVKM. Cut back by 3 bases and 0 bases, the V and J ends lie 11 bases apart.